This TCR beta chain is drawn from a study of cytomegalovirus exposure and HLA in healthy donors (dated by TCRdb to 2016 to 2017). Background for the entire study: According to an earlier analysis of around 600 of the donors, some 180 million T cells yielded 100 million or so unique TCR beta sequences and less than 300 Gb of sequence data. An early release covering 500 to 750 HLA-typed donors comprised approximately 300 gigabases of sequencing data and tens of millions of unique TCR sequences. Of the 350 to 450 genotyped donors, around 81% fell in the genetic ancestry cluster associated with self-reported Caucasian donors. The study aimed to test whether cataloging public T cell receptors could reveal signatures of past pathogen exposure. The study used immunosequencing to profile the T cell repertoires of several hundred subjects and linked those repertoires to cytomegalovirus serostatus. A separate validation cohort of 100 to 150 different subjects was used in addition to the 666-subject first cohort. The study combined high-throughput TCR immunosequencing, statistical association of individual TCRs with disease status, and machine learning to predict cytomegalovirus infection status. In a later analysis, previously published TCR beta repertoires from roughly 710 donors were re-analyzed and high-resolution HLA genotyping was added so that TCR occurrence patterns could be studied. In the later analysis, no new phenotypic data were used to find candidate immune exposures; instead, reliance was placed on TCR beta sequences and their occurrence across donors. An earlier analysis of 587 of the donors applied high-throughput TCR beta sequencing to assess whether each TCR beta V gene segment acted as functional or pseudogenic. Donor age, sex, ethnicity and CMV serostatus were compiled alongside the repertoire data. A later genetic analysis took genome-wide SNP genotypes for about 65% of the 666 donors and used that subset as a discovery cohort. Every discovery cohort repertoire had been produced on one sequencing platform. HLA typing included class I and class II loci at four-digit resolution. The number of donors typed differed by locus, with about 629-640 for A, B, C, DRB1 and DQB1, roughly 520 for DQA1, 606 for DPA1, and around 460 for DPB1. Because of strong linkage in the cohort, five DR-DQ haplotypes were treated as single units for association and clustering. On average, roughly 240,000 unique TCR beta nucleotide sequences were sequenced per donor among 398 genotyped donors of the cohort, with roughly a sixth of those sequences being non-productive. The full study reports these points: In a later analysis, several top co-occurrence clusters were reported to appear linked to parvovirus B19, influenza, CMV and Epstein-Barr virus. In a later analysis, most CMV-associated TCR beta chains were found to appear HLA-restricted, with HLA associations seemingly driven largely by CMV exposure. The classifier was reported to diagnose cytomegalovirus status with high specificity and sensitivity in both the original and validation cohorts. The 87-base-pair reads could not distinguish some IMGT-functional V segments, including TRBV6-2 and TRBV6-3, so those segments were excluded. Because HLA typing was missing for some donors at each locus, association tests included only the typed subset. In a later analysis, about 16,000 TCR beta sequences were associated with specific HLA alleles at a false discovery rate of 0.05. Because counts were too low, seventeen rarely observed V segments, including chromosome 9 orphons, were excluded from the earlier analysis of 587 of the donors. Linkage disequilibrium might explain the correlated functional status among segregating V segments, but an unknown experimental factor could not be ruled out. In an earlier analysis of some 500 of the donors, most TCR beta V segments appeared in productive rearrangements about 90% or about 30% of the time, broadly matching IMGT annotations. A group of highly shared sequence variants was considered likely to be a technical artifact of the sequencing pipeline. Assigning TCR associations to individual alleles was difficult when HLA alleles, especially DR and DQ, strongly co-occurred. Compared with the approximately 710-donor mean, donors in an Asian-associated ancestry cluster had fewer N-insertions in productive TCRs, according to a later genetic analysis. The only immune exposure information available for the cohort was CMV serostatus. A later analysis found that TCR association rates varied across HLA loci, with DRB1 alleles showing the most associated TCRs and HLA-C alleles the fewest. In a later analysis, HLA-associated TCR beta chains were found to be more clonally expanded and to have lower generation probabilities than equally common non-associated chains. An association between a missense DCLRE1C variant and V-gene and J-gene trimming of TCR beta chains was found in a later genetic analysis and replicated in an independent cohort. Presence/absence analyses assumed roughly uniform sequencing depth across donors, an assumption that may not hold. Most TCR sequences were observed very rarely across donors, whereas some public TCRs were present in many individuals. A few of the identified cytomegalovirus-associated TCR beta chains were confirmed in vitro to be specific for cytomegalovirus antigens. A further reported finding was that TCR beta sequences accurately predicted the HLA-A and HLA-B alleles for most subjects in the first cohort. It was suggested by the authors that the approach could potentially be generalized to other disease states and immunological phenotypes. Only TCR beta chains were sequenced in this cohort, and the absence of alpha or paired-chain data limited detectable features. The study listed approximately 150 TCR beta chains as associated with cytomegalovirus.

Library generation was performed with the immunoSEQ multiplex PCR assay. The multiplex PCR relied on a mix of 60 forward primers for TCR Vbeta segments and 13 reverse primers for TCR Jbeta segments. The CDR3 region of rearranged TCR beta genes was amplified from genomic DNA with a multiplex PCR assay. Amplified TCR beta libraries were sequenced as 87-base-pair reads on the Illumina HiSeq System. As for the original processing: A later analysis counted approximately 84 million unique TCR beta chains across the 670 or so repertoires, and 9.5 million to 11 million of these chains were shared by at least two donors. Raw reads were error-corrected and collapsed into unique sequences with a nearest-neighbor algorithm that merged closely related sequences to remove PCR and sequencing errors. V, D and J gene segments were assigned by aligning CDR3 sequences to IMGT reference sequences. For a sequence to be retained, a match of at least six nucleotides was required to both a V gene segment and a J gene segment. A rearrangement counted as productive if the CDR3 had no stop codons and remained in frame with V and J, and every other rearrangement counted as non-productive. Following IMGT convention, CDR3 was defined as the stretch from the second conserved V-encoded cysteine to the conserved J-encoded phenylalanine. The earlier analysis of 450 to 750 of the donors excluded any sequence lacking an unambiguous match to a single V gene segment. An earlier analysis of fewer than 750 of the donors called V segments functional above 56.7% productive rearrangements and segregating when the between-donor standard deviation exceeded 5%. A statistical classification framework was built to diagnose cytomegalovirus status from the catalog of TCR beta chain sequences. A later analysis assigned V and J genes by comparing TCR nucleotide sequences with IMGT/GENE-DB human TR gene sequences. Using the TCRdist pipeline, a later analysis assigned CDR3 sequences along with most-parsimonious VDJ recombination scenarios. A later analysis defined each TCR beta chain by its CDR3 amino acid sequence plus V-gene family, and excluded reads lacking a unique V-gene family. A later analysis removed roughly 590 highly shared, low-generation-probability nucleotide sequences to deal with suspected cross-contamination and a sequencing artifact. A later analysis calculated a clonal expansion index for each public chain from normalized within-repertoire ranks of inferred template counts. In a later analysis, generation probabilities were computed with a VDJ recombination model fitted to out-of-frame rearrangements, and the resulting probabilities were checked against IGoR. In a later analysis, TCR-TCR, TCR-HLA and TCR-CMV co-occurrence was scored with hypergeometric tests, and a repertoire-size bias correction was applied to TCR pairs. To estimate false discovery rates, a later analysis permuted the HLA or CMV assignments 20 times. In a later analysis, co-occurring TCRs were grouped using DBSCAN, with TCRdist sequence similarity added in when clustering inside HLA-allele-positive subsets. Repertoires with fewer than 30,000 or more than 120,000 public chains were left out of co-occurrence clustering, as were about five repertoires with anomalous nucleotide sharing. TCRdb provides this immuneACCESS table in a form limited to in-frame rearrangements. Some clones are lacking; in checked studies, under half of them reflect an unresolved V gene, and why the rest are absent is not known. Clonal size and the V and J genes are those of that table, whereas D and trimming came from the DNA. The sample records under 250,000 clones, 85% of which are singletons. About 2.5% of the sample rests with the top ten.

In total, 630 or so healthy bone marrow donors made up the cohort. At the time of sampling, all cohort members were nominally healthy, though unrecorded immune exposures were likely present. The donor was CMV seronegative and was included in the group of a few hundred seronegative cohort members. A peripheral blood sample was collected from each donor, and TCR beta sequencing was performed on peripheral blood mononuclear cells. The Qiagen DNeasy Blood Extraction Kit was used to extract genomic DNA from the blood cell samples. Spanning cysteine to phenylalanine, the CDR3 consists of 17 amino acids. Only the CDR3 DNA stays, 51 bases, in frame from base 1. CDR1 and CDR2 are read off the germline V gene (reference sequence) as LNHDA and SQIVND. V loses 5 bases at its end and J loses 3 bases; junction bases beyond the gene matches: 14. With regard to this clone: What this receptor recognizes is not known. No qualities accompany the bases; no much larger clone lies one base away.

The sequence links TRBV19 to TRBJ2-3; 7 nucleotides in the junction match TRBD2. This TCR came from a woman aged 45-59 years in good health and CMV-seronegative. The sample taken for sequencing was PBMCs. The DNA is TGTGCCAGTAGTCCCTACGGGGGGAGTGGCCCTACAGATACGCAGTATTTT. It translates as CASSPYGGSGPTDTQYF.